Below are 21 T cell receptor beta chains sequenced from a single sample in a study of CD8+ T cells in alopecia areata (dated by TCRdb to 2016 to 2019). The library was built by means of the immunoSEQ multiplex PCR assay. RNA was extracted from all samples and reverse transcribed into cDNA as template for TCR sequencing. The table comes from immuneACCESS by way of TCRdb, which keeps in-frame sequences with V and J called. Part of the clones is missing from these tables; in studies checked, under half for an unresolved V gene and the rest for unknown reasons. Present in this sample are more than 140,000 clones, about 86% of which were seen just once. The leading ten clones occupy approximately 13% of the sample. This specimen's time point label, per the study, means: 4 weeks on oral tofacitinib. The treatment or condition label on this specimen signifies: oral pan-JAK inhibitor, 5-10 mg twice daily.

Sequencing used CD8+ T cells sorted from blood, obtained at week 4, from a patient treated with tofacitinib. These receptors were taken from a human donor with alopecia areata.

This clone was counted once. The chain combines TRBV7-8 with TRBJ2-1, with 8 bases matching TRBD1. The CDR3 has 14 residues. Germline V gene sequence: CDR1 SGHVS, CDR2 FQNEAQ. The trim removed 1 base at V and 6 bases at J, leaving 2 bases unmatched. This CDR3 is CASSLGTGPNEQFF. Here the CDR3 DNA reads TGTGCCAGCAGCTTAGGGACAGGGCCCAATGAGCAGTTCTTC.

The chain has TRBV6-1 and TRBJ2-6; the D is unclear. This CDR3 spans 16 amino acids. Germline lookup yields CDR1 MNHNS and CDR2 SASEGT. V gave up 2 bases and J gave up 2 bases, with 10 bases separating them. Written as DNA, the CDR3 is TGTGCCAGCAGTGAATTTGGGCTGACTGGGGCCAACGTCCTGACTTTC. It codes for CASSEFGLTGANVLTF.

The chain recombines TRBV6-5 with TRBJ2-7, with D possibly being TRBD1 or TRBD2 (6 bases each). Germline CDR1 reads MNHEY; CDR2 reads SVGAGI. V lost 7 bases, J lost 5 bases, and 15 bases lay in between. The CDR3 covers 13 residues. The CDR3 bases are TGTGCCAGCACTTCCCCAAGGGGGGACGAGCAGTACTTC. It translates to CASTSPRGDEQYF.

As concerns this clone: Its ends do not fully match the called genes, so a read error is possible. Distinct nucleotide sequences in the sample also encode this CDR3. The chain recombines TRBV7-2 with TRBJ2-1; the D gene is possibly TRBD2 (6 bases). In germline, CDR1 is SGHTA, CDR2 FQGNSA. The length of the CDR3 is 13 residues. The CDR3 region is CASSLTRRDEQFF. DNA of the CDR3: TGTGCCAGCAGCTTAACAAGGCGGGATGAACAGTTCTTC.

The CDR3 region is CASSWRTYNEQFF. The CDR3 coding sequence is TGTGCCAGCAGCTGGAGAACCTACAATGAGCAGTTCTTC. V is TRBV6-5 and J is TRBJ2-1; D is uncertain. Germline-derived CDR1 and CDR2 are MNHEY and SVGAGI. V lost 6 bases and J lost 2, with 8 bases in between. The CDR3 totals 13 residues.

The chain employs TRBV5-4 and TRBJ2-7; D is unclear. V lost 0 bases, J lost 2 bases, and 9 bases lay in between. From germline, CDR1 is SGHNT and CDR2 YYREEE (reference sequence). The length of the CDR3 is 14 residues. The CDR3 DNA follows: TGTGCCAGCAGCTTGGGGACGGCGGCCTACGAGCAGTACTTC. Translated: CASSLGTAAYEQYF.

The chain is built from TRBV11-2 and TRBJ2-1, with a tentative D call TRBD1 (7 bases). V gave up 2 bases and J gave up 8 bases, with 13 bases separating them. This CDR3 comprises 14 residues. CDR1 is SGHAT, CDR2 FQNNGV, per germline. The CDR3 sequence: CASSLTEGADEQFF. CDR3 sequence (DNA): TGTGCCAGCAGCTTAACGGAGGGGGCGGATGAGCAGTTCTTC.

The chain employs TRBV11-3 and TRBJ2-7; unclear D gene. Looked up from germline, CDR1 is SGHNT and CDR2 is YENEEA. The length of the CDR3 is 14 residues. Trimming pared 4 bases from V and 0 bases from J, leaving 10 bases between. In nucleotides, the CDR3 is TGTGCCAGCAGCTCAACAGAAAACTCCTACGAGCAGTACTTC. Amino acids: CASSSTENSYEQYF.

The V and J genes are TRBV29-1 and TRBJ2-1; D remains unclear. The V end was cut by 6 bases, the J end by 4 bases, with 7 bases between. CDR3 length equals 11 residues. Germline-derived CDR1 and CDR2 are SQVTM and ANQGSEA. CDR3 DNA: TGCAGCGTCGAGACTTACAATGAGCAGTTCTTC. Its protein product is CSVETYNEQFF.

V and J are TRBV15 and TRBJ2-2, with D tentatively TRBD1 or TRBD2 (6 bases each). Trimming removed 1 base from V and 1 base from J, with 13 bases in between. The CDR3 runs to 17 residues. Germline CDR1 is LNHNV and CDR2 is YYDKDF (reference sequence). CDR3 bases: TGTGCCACCAGCAGAGGAGGAGGGACACTGAACACCGGGGAGCTGTTTTTT. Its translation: CATSRGGGTLNTGELFF.

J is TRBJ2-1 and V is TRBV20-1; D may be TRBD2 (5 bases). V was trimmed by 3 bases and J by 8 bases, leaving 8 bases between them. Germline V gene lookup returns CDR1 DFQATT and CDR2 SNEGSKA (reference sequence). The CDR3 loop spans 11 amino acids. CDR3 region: CSARTGYEQFF. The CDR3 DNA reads TGCAGTGCTAGGACGGGGTATGAGCAGTTCTTC.

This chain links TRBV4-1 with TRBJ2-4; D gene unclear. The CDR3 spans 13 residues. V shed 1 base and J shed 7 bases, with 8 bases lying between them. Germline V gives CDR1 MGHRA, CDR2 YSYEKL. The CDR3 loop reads CASSQGQANIQYF. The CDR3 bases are TGCGCCAGCAGCCAAGGGCAAGCGAACATTCAGTACTTC.

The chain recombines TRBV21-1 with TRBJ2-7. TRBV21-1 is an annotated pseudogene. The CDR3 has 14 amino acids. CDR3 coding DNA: TGTGCCAGCCCTGGGACGGACGCCTCCTACGAGCAGTACTTC. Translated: CASPGTDASYEQYF.

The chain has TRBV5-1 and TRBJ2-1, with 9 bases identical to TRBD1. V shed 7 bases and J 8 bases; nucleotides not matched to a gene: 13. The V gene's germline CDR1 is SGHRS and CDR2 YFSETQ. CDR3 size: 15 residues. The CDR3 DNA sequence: TGCGCCAGCCGGTATCGGGACAGGGTAGGAGATGAGCAGTTCTTC. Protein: CASRYRDRVGDEQFF.

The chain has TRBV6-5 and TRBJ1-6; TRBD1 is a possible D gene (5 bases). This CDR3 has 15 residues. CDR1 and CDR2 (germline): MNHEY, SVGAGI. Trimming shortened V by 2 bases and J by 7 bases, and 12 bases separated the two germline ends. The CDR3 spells CASSYGGHSNSPLHF. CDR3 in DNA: TGTGCCAGCAGTTACGGCGGACACTCGAATTCACCCCTCCACTTT.

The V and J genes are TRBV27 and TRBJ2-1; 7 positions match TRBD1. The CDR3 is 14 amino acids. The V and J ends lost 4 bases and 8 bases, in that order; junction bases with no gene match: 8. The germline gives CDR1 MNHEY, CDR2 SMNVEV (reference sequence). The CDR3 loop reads CASSSRGRMDEQFF. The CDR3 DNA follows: TGTGCCAGCAGTTCAAGGGGGCGAATGGATGAGCAGTTCTTC.

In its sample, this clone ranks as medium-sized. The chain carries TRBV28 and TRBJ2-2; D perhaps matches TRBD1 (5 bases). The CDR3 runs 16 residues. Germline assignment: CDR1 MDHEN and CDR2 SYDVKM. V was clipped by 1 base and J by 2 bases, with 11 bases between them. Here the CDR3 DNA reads TGTGCCAGCAGTTTATTCCCACAGGATAACACCGGGGAGCTGTTTTTT. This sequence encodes CASSLFPQDNTGELFF. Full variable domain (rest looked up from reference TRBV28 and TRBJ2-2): DVKVTQSSRYLVKRTGEKVFLECVQDMDHENMFWYRQDPGLGLRLIYFSYDVKMKEKGDIPEGYSVSREKKERFSLILESASTNQTSMYLCASSLFPQDNTGELFFGEGSRLTVL.

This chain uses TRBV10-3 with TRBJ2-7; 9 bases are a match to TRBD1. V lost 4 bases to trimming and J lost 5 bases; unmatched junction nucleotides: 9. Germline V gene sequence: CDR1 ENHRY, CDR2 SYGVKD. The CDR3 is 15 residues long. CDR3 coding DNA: TGTGCCATCAGTGGATTGTTACAGGGGGCGGACGAGCAGTACTTC. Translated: CAISGLLQGADEQYF.

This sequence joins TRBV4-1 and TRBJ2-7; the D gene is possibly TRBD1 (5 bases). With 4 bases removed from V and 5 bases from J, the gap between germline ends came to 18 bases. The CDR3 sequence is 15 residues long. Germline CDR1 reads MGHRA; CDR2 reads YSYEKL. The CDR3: CASSRTGGTPNEQYF. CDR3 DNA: TGCGCCAGCAGCCGAACAGGTGGAACTCCCAACGAGCAGTACTTC.

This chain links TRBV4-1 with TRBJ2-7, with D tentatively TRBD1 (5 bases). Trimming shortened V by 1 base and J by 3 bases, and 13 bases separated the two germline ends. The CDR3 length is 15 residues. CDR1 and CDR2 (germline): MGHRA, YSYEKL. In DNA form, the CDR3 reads TGCGCCAGCAGCCAAGTGCCAGGGCCCAACTACGAGCAGTACTTC. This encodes CASSQVPGPNYEQYF.

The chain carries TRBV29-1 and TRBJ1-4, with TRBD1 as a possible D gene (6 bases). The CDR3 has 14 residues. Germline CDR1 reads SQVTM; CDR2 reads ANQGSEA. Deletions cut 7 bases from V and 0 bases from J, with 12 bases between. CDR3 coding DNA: TGCAGCGCCGCAGACAGGACAACTAATGAAAAACTGTTTTTT. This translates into CSAADRTTNEKLFF.